This entry is about one T cell receptor (beta chain). Its antigen is not identified. A read error may account for a junction end that differs from germline. These data originate in a study of CD8 T cells in ankylosing spondylitis. Notes on the study in general: Enrichment of disease-linked clones was reportedly significant in matched ankylosing spondylitis synovial fluid. Eight highly homologous variants formed a TCR beta motif that appeared characteristic of ankylosing spondylitis blood.

TCRdb ran MiXCR on the 5' RACE reads and lists one entry per CDR3 protein. In the table there are some 130,000 distinct CDR3 sequences, roughly 9% of which are singletons. The CDR3 is 16 amino acids. Germline loops: CDR1 DFQATT, CDR2 SNEGSKA (reference sequence). The sequenced material came from blood, either unsorted or a sorted T cell fraction (not recorded which). The receptor was derived from a male donor with ankylosing spondylitis or in good health (not recorded which). The chain carries TRBV20-1 and TRBJ2-3; D uncertain. Here the CDR3 reads CSARDMEKGYTYTQYF. DNA of the CDR3: TGCAGTGCTAGAGATATGGAGAAGGGATACACATATACGCAGTATTTT.